These 28 T cell receptor beta chains were sequenced from one sample in a study of blood T cell repertoires in COVID-19. The protocol was immunoSEQ multiplex PCR, while the TCRdb copy is restricted to in-frame clones and leaves out a portion. The top ten clones hold over 3.5% of a sample with some 270,000 clones, 70% to 90% of them seen once. The sample comprised PBMCs or T cells enriched from blood (not recorded which). The receptors here all came from a woman under 40 with acute COVID-19.

The chain joins TRBV19 to TRBJ2-1, with 10 bases that match TRBD2. Per the germline V gene, CDR1 is LNHDA and CDR2 is SQIVND (reference sequence). The CDR3 length is 15 residues. Trimming cost V 4 bases and J 9 bases; bases outside gene matches: 9. DNA for the CDR3: TGTGCCAGTAGTAAGTCTAGCGGGAGCTCCGGTGAGCAGTTCTTC. Translating it yields CASSKSSGSSGEQFF. Full variable domain (outside the CDR3, taken from reference TRBV19 and TRBJ2-1): DGGITQSPKYLFRKEGQNVTLSCEQNLNHDAMYWYRQDPGQGLRLIYYSQIVNDFQKGDIAEGYSVSREKKESFPLTVTSAQKNPTAFYLCASSKSSGSSGEQFFGPGTRLTVL.

Concerning this clone: One end of the junction is discordant with germline, which a read error may explain. CDR3 sequence reads: CASSLFDRASTILKLSF. In nucleotides, the CDR3 is TGTGCCAGCAGCTTATTCGACAGGGCGAGTACCATATTGAAGCTTTCATTT. The chain is built from TRBV7-8 and TRBJ1-1, with TRBD1 identical over 7 bases. CDR1 and CDR2 from the germline V gene are SGHVS and FQNEAQ. There are 17 residues in the CDR3.

This chain links TRBV10-3 with TRBJ2-1; 10 positions agree with TRBD2. This CDR3 is 15 amino acids long. With 6 bases clipped from V and 0 bases from J, the junction kept 2 bases outside the gene matches. Germline V gene lookup returns CDR1 ENHRY and CDR2 SYGVKD. In nucleotides, the CDR3 is TGTGCCATCAGAAGGACTAGCGGCTCCTACAATGAGCAGTTCTTC. Amino acid sequence: CAIRRTSGSYNEQFF.

This chain uses TRBV3-1 (or the pseudogene TRBV3-2) with TRBJ2-7, with 8 positions matching TRBD2. The CDR3 is made up of 13 amino acids. The junction had 3 bases not matched to a gene; V was cut back by 7 bases and J by 1 base. The germline CDR1 and CDR2 sequences are LGHDT and YNNKEL (reference sequence). The CDR3 reads CASTGTSSYEQYF. As DNA, the CDR3 is TGTGCCAGCACCGGGACTAGTTCCTACGAGCAGTACTTC.

The chain joins TRBV29-1 to TRBJ1-2; no clear D gene. This CDR3 is built from 12 residues. In germline, CDR1 is SQVTM, CDR2 ANQGSEA. Trimming stripped 6 bases from V and 4 bases from J, with 12 bases between. The CDR3 region has the DNA TGCAGCGTCGCATCAGCGGGCTATGGCTACACCTTC. It specifies CSVASAGYGYTF.

This clone appeared a single time. This chain uses TRBV27 with TRBJ2-7; 8 bases are shared with TRBD2. V lost 5 bases and J lost 1; bases outside the gene matches: 7. Germline values: CDR1 MNHEY, CDR2 SMNVEV (reference sequence). CDR3 length equals 15 residues. The chain's CDR3 is CASSEWTSQSYEQYF. The CDR3, as DNA: TGTGCCAGCAGTGAGTGGACTAGCCAATCCTACGAGCAGTACTTC.

The rearrangement uses TRBV6-6 and TRBJ2-1; 15 nucleotides agree with TRBD2. Germline V gene lookup returns CDR1 MNHNY and CDR2 SVGAGI (reference sequence). After removal of 8 bases from V and 10 bases from J, the junction contained 9 bases not matched to a gene. The length of the CDR3 is 15 residues. CDR3 in amino acids: CASGIPGLAGGEQFF. DNA for the CDR3: TGTGCCAGCGGAATCCCGGGACTAGCGGGAGGCGAGCAGTTCTTC.

The chain links TRBV28 to TRBJ2-5, with D possibly matching TRBD1 (5 bases). Trimming removed 2 bases at V and 4 bases at J, with 8 bases between. The germline gives CDR1 MDHEN, CDR2 SYDVKM. CDR3 length equals 13 residues. CDR3 DNA: TGTGCCAGCAGTTTAATCACAGGAGAGACCCAGTACTTC. Residues: CASSLITGETQYF.

The genes are TRBV29-1 and TRBJ2-5; 9 bases map to TRBD1. With 5 bases clipped from V and 3 bases from J, the junction kept 4 bases outside the gene matches. Germline V gene lookup returns CDR1 SQVTM and CDR2 ANQGSEA. The CDR3 has 13 residues. The CDR3 here is CSVPWTGEETQYF. CDR3 coding DNA: TGCAGCGTTCCCTGGACAGGGGAAGAGACCCAGTACTTC.

The chain recombines TRBV19 with TRBJ1-5, with a possible D match to TRBD1 (6 bases). V was trimmed by 4 bases and J by 7 bases, leaving 17 bases between them. CDR1 is LNHDA and CDR2 is SQIVND in the germline V gene (reference sequence). This CDR3 contains 15 residues. DNA of the CDR3: TGTGCCAGTAGTACAAAAACAGGGCGAGGCCAGCCCCAGCATTTT. Translation gives CASSTKTGRGQPQHF.

The chain is built from TRBV2 and TRBJ1-4; D remains ambiguous. Trimming shortened V by 6 bases and J by 6 bases, and 14 bases separated the two germline ends. In germline, CDR1 is SNHLY, CDR2 FYNNEI. The length of the CDR3 is 14 residues. This chain's CDR3 is CASSLGGLDEKLFF. The DNA of the CDR3 is TGTGCCAGCAGCCTCGGAGGGTTGGATGAAAAACTGTTTTTT.

The chain combines TRBV30 with TRBJ2-3; no clear D. Germline lookup yields CDR1 GTSNPN and CDR2 SVGIG (reference sequence). Trimming took 4 bases from V and 2 from J, leaving 10 bases between them. This CDR3 has 13 amino acids. The CDR3 DNA reads TGTGCCTGGAAAAAGCGAGACACAGATACGCAGTATTTT. Its protein is CAWKKRDTDTQYF.

The chain is built from TRBV19 and TRBJ2-5; D possibly corresponds to TRBD1 (7 bases). Germline assignment: CDR1 LNHDA and CDR2 SQIVND (reference sequence). The CDR3 totals 13 residues. V was cut by 9 bases and J by 3 bases, with 14 bases left in between. The CDR3, as DNA: TGTGCCAGCAGGGGGGTAGGGGAAGAGACCCAGTACTTC. Protein sequence: CASRGVGEETQYF.

This chain joins TRBV4-1 and TRBJ2-7; possibly TRBD1 for D (5 bases). In germline, CDR1 is MGHRA, CDR2 YSYEKL. The germline V and J ends were trimmed by 4 bases and 0 bases, with 22 bases remaining between them. The CDR3 is 18 residues long. The chain's CDR3 is CASSLPPYRSSNSYEQYF. The CDR3 coding sequence is TGCGCCAGCAGCCTCCCCCCGTACAGGTCCTCAAACTCCTACGAGCAGTACTTC.

The chain links TRBV1 to TRBJ2-5; the table calls TRBD2, which could not be checked here. TRBV1 is classified as a pseudogene. The CDR3 loop spans 16 amino acids. The CDR3 bases are TGCACCAGCAGCCAAGCCGGGAGGACTCGGCAAGAGACCCAGTACTTC. Encoded protein: CTSSQAGRTRQETQYF.

The rearrangement uses TRBV4-1 and TRBJ2-1; 8 bases map to TRBD1. Germline V gives CDR1 MGHRA, CDR2 YSYEKL. The V gene end was trimmed by 4 bases and the J gene end by 4 bases; junction bases not matched to a gene: 6. The CDR3 contains 15 residues. DNA for the CDR3: TGCGCCAGCAGCCTTCTCCGGGACAGGTACAATGAGCAGTTCTTC. This codes for CASSLLRDRYNEQFF.

This chain connects TRBV28 to TRBJ2-1; 7 nucleotides agree with TRBD2. The ends lost 3 bases at V and 2 bases at J; junction bases unmatched: 7. This CDR3 has 16 residues. Per germline, CDR1 MDHEN and CDR2 SYDVKM. CDR3 sequence: CASSFTSSGAYNEQFF. The CDR3 bases are TGTGCCAGCAGTTTTACCTCTAGCGGCGCCTACAATGAGCAGTTCTTC.

The chain carries TRBV30 and TRBJ1-3; 8 nucleotides match TRBD1. Germline trimming cut 4 bases from V and 0 bases from J; bases unmatched to any gene: 14. The CDR3 contains 18 residues. Per the germline V gene, CDR1 is GTSNPN and CDR2 is SVGIG (reference sequence). CDR3 in DNA: TGTGCCTGGATTCCGATTAGGACAGGGCATACCTCTGGAAACACCATATATTTT. Amino acids: CAWIPIRTGHTSGNTIYF. The complete variable domain, with remaining parts taken from reference TRBV30 and TRBJ1-3, reads SQTIHQWPATLVQPVGSPLSLECTVEGTSNPNLYWYRQAAGRGLQLLFYSVGIGQISSEVPQNLSASRPQDRQFILSSKKLLLSDSGFYLCAWIPIRTGHTSGNTIYFGEGSWLTVV.

CDR3 region: CASSQAGGKEPQHF. Here the CDR3 DNA reads TGTGCCAGCAGCCAAGCAGGGGGCAAGGAGCCCCAGCATTTT. This chain joins TRBV3-1 (or the pseudogene TRBV3-2) and TRBJ1-5; TRBD1 agrees at 8 bases. CDR1 and CDR2 (germline): LGHDT, YNNKEL (reference sequence). V trimming: 1 base; J trimming: 8 bases; junction bases outside the gene matches: 4. The CDR3 contains 14 residues.

The genes are TRBV10-3 and TRBJ1-2; 9 bases align to TRBD1. CDR1 is ENHRY and CDR2 is SYGVKD in the germline V gene. The CDR3 spans 12 residues. V shed 8 bases, J shed 7 bases, and the junction held 5 bases outside the gene matches. CDR3 sequence (DNA): TGTGCCATCGGGGACAGGGATTTTGGCTACACCTTC. It is translated as CAIGDRDFGYTF.

This chain joins TRBV11-2 and TRBJ2-2; possibly TRBD1 for D (6 bases). The length of the CDR3 is 15 residues. Deletions cut 1 base from V and 10 bases from J, with 16 bases between. Germline CDR1 reads SGHAT; CDR2 reads FQNNGV. The CDR3 nucleotides read TGTGCCAGCAGCTTAGCGTCAGGGGTCCGAGTGGAGCTGTTTTTT. Its translation is CASSLASGVRVELFF.

Remarks on this clone: The same CDR3 is also encoded by other DNA sequences in this sample. V usage is TRBV5-1 and J usage is TRBJ2-7; D not resolved. Trimming removed 0 bases from V and 0 bases from J, with 7 bases in between. Germline V lookup: CDR1 SGHRS, CDR2 YFSETQ. The CDR3 contains 14 residues. The CDR3 sequence is CASSLGQDSYEQYF. Here the CDR3 DNA reads TGCGCCAGCAGCTTGGGGCAGGACTCCTACGAGCAGTACTTC.

This chain uses TRBV7-2 with TRBJ2-1, with 13 bases identical to TRBD2. The CDR3 length is 15 residues. Germline V gene sequence: CDR1 SGHTA, CDR2 FQGNSA. The J segment lost 7 bases and the V segment lost 4 bases, leaving 4 bases of the junction unmatched. This chain's CDR3 is CASSWGLAGHNEQFF. The CDR3 DNA follows: TGTGCCAGCAGCTGGGGACTAGCGGGACATAATGAGCAGTTCTTC.

The V call is TRBV4-1, the J call TRBJ2-3; D call uncertain. The V gene lost 2 bases and the J gene lost 4 bases, with 10 bases spanning the gap. CDR1 is MGHRA, CDR2 YSYEKL, per germline. The CDR3 spans 14 residues. CDR3 protein: CASSQILLSDTQYF. The CDR3 DNA reads TGCGCCAGCAGCCAAATCCTTCTTTCAGATACGCAGTATTTT.

The gene calls are TRBV30 and TRBJ2-2, with D possibly being TRBD2 (5 bases). Germline V gives CDR1 GTSNPN, CDR2 SVGIG (reference sequence). The CDR3 is made up of 14 amino acids. Between the trimmed V and J ends, which lost 2 bases and 4 bases, there was a span of 11 bases. CDR3 DNA sequence: TGTGCCTGGAGTAGGACTCAATTCACCGGGGAGCTGTTTTTT. Amino acid sequence: CAWSRTQFTGELFF.

A remark on this clone: Other DNA sequences in the same sample also yield this CDR3. V usage is TRBV28 and J usage is TRBJ1-6; TRBD1 matches 8 bases. V gave up 2 bases and J gave up 5 bases; unmatched junction bases: 2. Germline V gene lookup returns CDR1 MDHEN and CDR2 SYDVKM. This CDR3 comprises 15 residues. This chain's CDR3 is CASSLGQGDNSPLHF. CDR3 sequence (DNA): TGTGCCAGCAGTTTAGGACAGGGAGATAATTCACCCCTCCACTTT.

The CDR3 DNA reads TGCGCCAGCAGCCAAGATGGGCCAGGGCCAAACTATGGCTACACCTTC. Residues: CASSQDGPGPNYGYTF. The chain uses TRBV4-1 and TRBJ1-2; perhaps TRBD1 as D (5 bases). The germline V gene encodes CDR1 MGHRA and CDR2 YSYEKL. This CDR3 has 16 amino acids. Trimming left V 0 bases short and J 2 bases short, with 13 bases between.

The DNA for the CDR3 is TGTGCCAGCAGCTCTGGTGACAGGGAGGTCACTGAAGCTTTCTTT. The encoded protein is CASSSGDREVTEAFF. The V gene is TRBV11-2, the J gene TRBJ1-1; the match to TRBD1 covers 7 bases. The germline gives CDR1 SGHAT, CDR2 FQNNGV. J was trimmed by 4 bases and V by 4 bases; bases with no gene match: 9. This CDR3 region has 15 residues.